This T cell receptor (beta chain) derives from a study of cytomegalovirus exposure and HLA in healthy donors. Primers: 60 Vbeta forward and 13 Jbeta reverse. Repertoires were generated with immunoSEQ multiplex PCR, while TCRdb's copy carries only in-frame clones and drops some. Of more than 150,000 clones listed, 65% to 85% are singletons. The specimen was PBMCs. The sequence was collected from a girl aged 5 to 17 in good health and CMV-seropositive.

The CDR3: CASSSPGTVEGGQYF. The CDR3 region has the DNA TGTGCCAGCAGTTCTCCCGGGACAGTGGAAGGGGGCCAGTACTTC. The chain links TRBV5-4 to TRBJ2-5; TRBD1 aligns across 7 bases. Germline V gene sequence: CDR1 SGHNT, CDR2 YYREEE (reference sequence). The CDR3 consists of 15 residues. The ends lost 5 bases at V and 10 bases at J; junction bases unmatched: 17.